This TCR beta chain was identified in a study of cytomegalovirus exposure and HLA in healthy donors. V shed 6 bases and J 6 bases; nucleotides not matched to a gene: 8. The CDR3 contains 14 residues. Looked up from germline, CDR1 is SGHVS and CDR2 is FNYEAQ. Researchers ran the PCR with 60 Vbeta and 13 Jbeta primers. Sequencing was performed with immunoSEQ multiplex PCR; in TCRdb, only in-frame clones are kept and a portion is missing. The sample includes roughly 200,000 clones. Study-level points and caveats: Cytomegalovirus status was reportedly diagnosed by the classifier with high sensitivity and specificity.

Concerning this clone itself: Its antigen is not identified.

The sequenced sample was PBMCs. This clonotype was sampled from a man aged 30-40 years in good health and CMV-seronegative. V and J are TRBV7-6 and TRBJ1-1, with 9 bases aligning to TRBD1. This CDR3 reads CASRSGTGSSEAFF. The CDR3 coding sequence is TGTGCCAGCAGGTCCGGGACAGGGTCATCTGAAGCTTTCTTT.